Listed here is a single T cell receptor beta chain. The entry originates in a study of Ad26.COV2.S vaccination and SARS-CoV-2 variants. Turning to the study itself: Once or twice, 56 days apart, Ad26.COV2.S was delivered intramuscularly.

CDR1 is SGDLS and CDR2 is YYNGEE in the germline V gene. The CDR3 contains 15 residues. Unmatched junction bases numbered 4, after V lost 1 base and J lost 2 bases. The data were produced by immunoSEQ multiplex PCR, yet TCRdb's version contains in-frame clones alone and is incomplete. The table records roughly 320,000 clones, 87% of them present only once. Treatment meaning: over 15 received Ad26.COV2.S at low or high dose, single or two shots; 5 received placebo; per-sample allocation not given. Sampling took place 63 days after the first vaccine or placebo injection. Participants' vaccine, an Ad26 vector, delivered Wuhan-strain SARS-CoV-2 spike.

The chain uses TRBV9 and TRBJ2-7, with TRBD2 matching over 9 bases. The sample in question was peripheral blood, obtained in a trial of Ad26.COV2.S vaccine versus placebo. This sequence was found in a person aged 18 to 59 who received the Ad26.COV2.S COVID-19 vaccine or a placebo. The CDR3: CASSVLAGATYEQYF. CDR3 DNA: TGTGCCAGCAGCGTATTAGCGGGGGCCACCTACGAGCAGTACTTC.